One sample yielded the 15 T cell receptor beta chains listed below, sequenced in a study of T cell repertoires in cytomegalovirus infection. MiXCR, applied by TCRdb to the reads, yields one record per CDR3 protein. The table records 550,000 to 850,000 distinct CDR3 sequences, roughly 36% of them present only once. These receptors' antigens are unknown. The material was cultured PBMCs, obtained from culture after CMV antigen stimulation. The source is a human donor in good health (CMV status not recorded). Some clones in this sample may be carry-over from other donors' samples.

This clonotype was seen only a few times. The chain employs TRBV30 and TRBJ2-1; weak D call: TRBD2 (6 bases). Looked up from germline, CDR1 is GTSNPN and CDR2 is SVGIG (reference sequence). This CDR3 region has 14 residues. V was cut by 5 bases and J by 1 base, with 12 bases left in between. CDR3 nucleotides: TGTGCCTGGGCTTGGGGGACTTCCTACAATGAGCAGTTCTTC. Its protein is CAWAWGTSYNEQFF.

The CDR3 reads CSASTGGSTGLYF. CDR3 nucleotide sequence: TGCAGTGCTAGTACGGGTGGTAGCACAGGGCTGTACTTC. The gene calls are TRBV20-1 and TRBJ2-7; the D gene is possibly TRBD1 (6 bases). The CDR3 is 13 amino acids. The V gene lost 3 bases and the J gene lost 12 bases, with 21 bases spanning the gap. Germline V lookup: CDR1 DFQATT, CDR2 SNEGSKA (reference sequence).

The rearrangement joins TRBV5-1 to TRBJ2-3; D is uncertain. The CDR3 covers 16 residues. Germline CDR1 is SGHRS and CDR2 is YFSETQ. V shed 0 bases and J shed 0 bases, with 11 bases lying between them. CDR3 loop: CASSLAVAASTDTQYF. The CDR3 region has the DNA TGCGCCAGCAGCTTGGCCGTGGCAGCAAGCACAGATACGCAGTATTTT. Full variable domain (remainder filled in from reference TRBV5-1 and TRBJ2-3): KAGVTQTPRYLIKTRGQQVTLSCSPISGHRSVSWYQQTPGQGLQFLFEYFSETQRNKGNFPGRFSGRQFSNSRSEMNVSTLELGDSALYLCASSLAVAASTDTQYFGPGTRLTVL.

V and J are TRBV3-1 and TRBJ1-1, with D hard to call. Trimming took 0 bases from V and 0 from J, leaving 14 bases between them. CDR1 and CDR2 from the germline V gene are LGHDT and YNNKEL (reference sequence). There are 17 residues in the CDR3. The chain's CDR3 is CASSQDYGVSMNTEAFF. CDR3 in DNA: TGTGCCAGCAGCCAAGATTACGGCGTCAGCATGAACACTGAAGCTTTCTTT. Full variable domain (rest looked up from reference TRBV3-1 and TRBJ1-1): DTAVSQTPKYLVTQMGNDKSIKCEQNLGHDTMYWYKQDSKKFLKIMFSYNNKELIINETVPNRFSPKSPDKAHLNLHINSLELGDSAVYFCASSQDYGVSMNTEAFFGQGTRLTVV.

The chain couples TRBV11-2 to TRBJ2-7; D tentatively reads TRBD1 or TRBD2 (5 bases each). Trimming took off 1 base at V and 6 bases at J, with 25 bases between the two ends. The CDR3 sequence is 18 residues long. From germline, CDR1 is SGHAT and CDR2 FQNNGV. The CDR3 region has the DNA TGTGCCAGCAGCTTAGCCCTTGTGGGGCAGGGAGAGATTGGCGAGCAGTACTTC. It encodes CASSLALVGQGEIGEQYF.

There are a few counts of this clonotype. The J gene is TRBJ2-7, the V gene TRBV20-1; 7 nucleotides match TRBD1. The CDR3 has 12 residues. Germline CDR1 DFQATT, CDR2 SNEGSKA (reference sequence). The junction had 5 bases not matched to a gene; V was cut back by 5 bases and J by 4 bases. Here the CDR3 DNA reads TGCAGTGCTTCGGACAGGCGATACGAGCAGTACTTC. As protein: CSASDRRYEQYF.

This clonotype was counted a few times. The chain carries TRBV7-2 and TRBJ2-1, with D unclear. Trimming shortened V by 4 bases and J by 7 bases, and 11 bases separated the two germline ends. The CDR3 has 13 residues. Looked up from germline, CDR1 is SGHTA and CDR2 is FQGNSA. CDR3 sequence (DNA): TGTGCCAGCAGCTCAGTTGGTCCAAATGAGCAGTTCTTC. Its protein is CASSSVGPNEQFF.

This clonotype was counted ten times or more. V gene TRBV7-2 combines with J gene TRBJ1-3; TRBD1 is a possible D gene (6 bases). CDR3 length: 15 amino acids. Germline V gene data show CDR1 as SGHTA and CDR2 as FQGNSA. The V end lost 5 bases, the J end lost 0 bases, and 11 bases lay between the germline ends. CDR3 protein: CASSPNRASGNTIYF. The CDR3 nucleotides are TGTGCCAGCAGCCCAAACAGGGCCTCTGGAAACACCATATATTTT.

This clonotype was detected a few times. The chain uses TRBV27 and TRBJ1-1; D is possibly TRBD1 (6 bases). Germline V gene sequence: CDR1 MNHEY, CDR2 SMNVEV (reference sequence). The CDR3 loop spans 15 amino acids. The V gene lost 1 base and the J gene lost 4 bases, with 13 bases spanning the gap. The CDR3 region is CASSLFSGGGTEAFF. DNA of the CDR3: TGTGCCAGCAGTTTATTTTCCGGGGGCGGCACTGAAGCTTTCTTT.

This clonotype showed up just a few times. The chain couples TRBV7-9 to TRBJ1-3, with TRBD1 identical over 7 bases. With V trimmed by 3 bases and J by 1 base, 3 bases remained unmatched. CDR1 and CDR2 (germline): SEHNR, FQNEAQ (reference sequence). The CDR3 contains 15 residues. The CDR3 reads CASSLDRPSGNTIYF. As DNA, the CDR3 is TGTGCCAGCAGCTTGGACAGGCCTTCTGGAAACACCATATATTTT.

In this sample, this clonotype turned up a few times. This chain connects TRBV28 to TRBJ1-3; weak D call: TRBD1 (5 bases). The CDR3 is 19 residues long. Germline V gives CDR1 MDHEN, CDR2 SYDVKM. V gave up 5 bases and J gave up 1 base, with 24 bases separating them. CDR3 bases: TGTGCCAGCAGTCCTACGGGACTTGGGGGGGAAAAGTCTGGAAACACCATATATTTT. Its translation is CASSPTGLGGEKSGNTIYF.

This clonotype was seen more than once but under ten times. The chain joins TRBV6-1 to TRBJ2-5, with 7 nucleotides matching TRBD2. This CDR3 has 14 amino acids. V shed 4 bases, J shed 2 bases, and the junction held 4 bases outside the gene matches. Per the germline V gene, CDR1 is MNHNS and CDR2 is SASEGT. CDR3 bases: TGTGCCAGCAGTGTGACTAGCTATCAAGAGACCCAGTACTTC. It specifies CASSVTSYQETQYF.

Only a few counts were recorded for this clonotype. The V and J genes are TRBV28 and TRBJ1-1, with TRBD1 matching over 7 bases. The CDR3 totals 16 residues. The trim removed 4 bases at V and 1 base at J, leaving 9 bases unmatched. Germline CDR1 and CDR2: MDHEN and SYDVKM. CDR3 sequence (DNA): TGTGCCAGCAGTTCCCACTTCAGGGGGGAGAACACTGAAGCTTTCTTT. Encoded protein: CASSSHFRGENTEAFF.

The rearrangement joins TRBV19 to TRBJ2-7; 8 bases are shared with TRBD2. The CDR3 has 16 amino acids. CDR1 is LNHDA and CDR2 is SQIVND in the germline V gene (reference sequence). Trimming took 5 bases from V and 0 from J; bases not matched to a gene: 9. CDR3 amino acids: CASSPGGLAYSYEQYF. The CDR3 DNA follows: TGTGCCAGTAGTCCCGGAGGACTAGCCTACTCCTACGAGCAGTACTTC. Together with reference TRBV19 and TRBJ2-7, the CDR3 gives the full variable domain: DGGITQSPKYLFRKEGQNVTLSCEQNLNHDAMYWYRQDPGQGLRLIYYSQIVNDFQKGDIAEGYSVSREKKESFPLTVTSAQKNPTAFYLCASSPGGLAYSYEQYFGPGTRLTVT.

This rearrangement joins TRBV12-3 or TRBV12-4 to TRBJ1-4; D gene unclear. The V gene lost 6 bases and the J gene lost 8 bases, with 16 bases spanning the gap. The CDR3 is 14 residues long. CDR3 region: CASSHAWDREKLFF. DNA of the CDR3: TGTGCCAGCAGCCACGCGTGGGATCGGGAAAAACTGTTTTTT.